The T cell receptor (beta chain) under discussion was sequenced for a study of OX40 agonist ivuxolimab in advanced cancers. Whole-study results and caveats: CD4+ and CD8+ blood T cells expanded clonally by week 6 at 0.1 to 3.0 mg/kg. Among the least clonally expanded were partial responders at 0.1-3.0 mg/kg. CD8+ T cells showed, on average, more clonal expansion than CD4+ cells.

Trimming took 3 bases from V and 6 from J, leaving 15 bases between them. The CDR3 totals 14 residues. CDR1 is SSHAT and CDR2 is FNYEAQ in the germline V gene (reference sequence). The repertoire was sequenced with immunoSEQ multiplex PCR; TCRdb's copy has only in-frame clones and lacks some. Counted here are 30,000 to 35,000 clones, approximately 92% occurring once; the ten biggest clones make up about 33%. As to this clone: The antigen is unknown.

This TCR was recovered from an adult with an advanced solid tumor such as melanoma, head and neck, liver or kidney cancer. The source was CD4+ or CD8+ T cells sorted from blood, collected in a trial of the OX40 agonist ivuxolimab. The rearrangement links TRBV7-7 to TRBJ2-7; TRBD2 might be the D (6 bases). CDR3 in DNA: TGTGCCAGCAGCTTGGGTGTTGTCGGGGGCGAGCAGTACTTC. Translation gives CASSLGVVGGEQYF.